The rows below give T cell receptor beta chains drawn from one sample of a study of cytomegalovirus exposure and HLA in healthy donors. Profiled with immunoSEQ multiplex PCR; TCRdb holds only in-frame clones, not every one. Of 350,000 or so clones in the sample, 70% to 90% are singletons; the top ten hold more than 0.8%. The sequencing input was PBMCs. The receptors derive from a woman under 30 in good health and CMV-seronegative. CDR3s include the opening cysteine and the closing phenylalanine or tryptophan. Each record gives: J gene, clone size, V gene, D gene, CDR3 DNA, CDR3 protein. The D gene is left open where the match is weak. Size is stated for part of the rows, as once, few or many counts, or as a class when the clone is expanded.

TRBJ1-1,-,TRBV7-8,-,TGTGCCAGCAGCCCCGCGATTGGGGGGTTGGTTGAAGCTTTCTTT,CASSPAIGGLVEAFF
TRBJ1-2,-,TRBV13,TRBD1,TGTGCCAGCGAATGGAGGGGGCGAGGCGATGGCTACACCTTC,CASEWRGRGDGYTF
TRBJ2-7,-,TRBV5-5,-,TGTGCCAGCAGCACCCAAGGGGGCGAGCAGTACTTC,CASSTQGGEQYF
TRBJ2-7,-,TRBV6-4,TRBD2,TGTGCCAGCAACCCGGGACTAGCGTCCTACGAGCAGTACTTC,CASNPGLASYEQYF
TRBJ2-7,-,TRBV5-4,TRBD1,TGTGCCAGCAGCTTGGCCTCGGGACAGGGGGACGAGCAGTACTTC,CASSLASGQGDEQYF
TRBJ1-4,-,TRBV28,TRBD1,TGTGCCAGCAGTTTTCCCCAGACAGGGGTAGGTGAAAAACTGTTTTTT,CASSFPQTGVGEKLFF
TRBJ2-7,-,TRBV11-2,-,TGTGCCAGCAGCTTAGAGCAGGGTCCGTACGAGCAGTACTTC,CASSLEQGPYEQYF
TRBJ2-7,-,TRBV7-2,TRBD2,TGTGCCAGCAGCCGCGGACTAGTCATCCACGAGCAGTACTTC,CASSRGLVIHEQYF
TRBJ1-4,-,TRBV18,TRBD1,TGTGCCAGCTCACTGACCAGACAGGGATCTAATGAAAAACTGTTTTTT,CASSLTRQGSNEKLFF
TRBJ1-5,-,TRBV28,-,TGTGCCAGCAGTTTAAGACGGGACTTCAATCAGCCCCAGCATTTT,CASSLRRDFNQPQHF
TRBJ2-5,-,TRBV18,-,TGTGCCAGCTCACCCCCTGGGACTGGGGAAGAGACCCAGTACTTC,CASSPPGTGEETQYF
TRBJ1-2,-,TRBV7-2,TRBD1,TGTGCCAGCAGTGAGACAGGGGGATTTTATGGCTACACCTTC,CASSETGGFYGYTF
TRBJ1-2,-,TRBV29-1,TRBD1,TGCAGCGTTGAGATGGACAGGGATGGCTACACCTTC,CSVEMDRDGYTF
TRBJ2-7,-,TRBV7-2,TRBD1,TGTGCCAGCAGCTTTGGGGACAGGGGCGAGCAGTACTTC,CASSFGDRGEQYF
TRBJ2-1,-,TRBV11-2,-,TGTGCCAGCAGCTTAGGAGGGCGGGGTGAGCAGTTCTTC,CASSLGGRGEQFF
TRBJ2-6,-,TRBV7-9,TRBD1,TGTGCCAGCAGCCCATCACAGGGGTCCAACGTCCTGACTTTC,CASSPSQGSNVLTF
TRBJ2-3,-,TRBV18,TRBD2,TGTGCCAGCTCACCACCGCGGGGGGTCACAGATACGCAGTATTTT,CASSPPRGVTDTQYF
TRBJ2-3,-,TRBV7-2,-,TGTGCCAGCAGCTTAGCGCGGAGGGAAAGGCGCACAGATACGCAGTATTTT,CASSLARRERRTDTQYF
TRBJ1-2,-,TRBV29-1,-,TGCAGCTTCTCTGCAGGACTCTATGGCTACACCTTC,CSFSAGLYGYTF
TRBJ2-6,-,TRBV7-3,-,TGTGCCAGCAGCTTATGGGGAGAGGTACTCTCTGGGGCCAACGTCCTGACTTTC,CASSLWGEVLSGANVLTF
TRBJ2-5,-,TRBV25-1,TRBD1,TGTGCCAGCAGCAAACCCGGCAGGGACAGACACAAGAGACCCCAGTACTTC,CASSKPGRDRHKRPQYF
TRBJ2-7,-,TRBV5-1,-,TGCGCCAGCAGCACCCCACAGGGAACGGGATACGAGCAGTACTTC,CASSTPQGTGYEQYF
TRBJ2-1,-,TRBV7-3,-,TGTGCCAGCAGCTTCGGCGGGACGATCAATGAGCAGTTCTTC,CASSFGGTINEQFF
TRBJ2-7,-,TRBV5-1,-,TGCGCCAGCAGCCCGGAAAGGACACCCCACCCCGAGCAGTACTTC,CASSPERTPHPEQYF
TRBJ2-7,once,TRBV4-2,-,TGTGCCAGCAGCCGCAGCCATACGGGACTCACGTCCTACGAGCAGTACTTC,CASSRSHTGLTSYEQYF
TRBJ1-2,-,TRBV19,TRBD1,TGTGCCAGTAGAGGGACAGACTATGGCTACACCTTC,CASRGTDYGYTF
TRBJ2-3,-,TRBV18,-,TGTGCCAGCTCACCAGTGGGCTCCCATAGCACAGATACGCAGTATTTT,CASSPVGSHSTDTQYF
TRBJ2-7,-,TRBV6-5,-,TGTGCCAGCAACCAGAGGGGGTTTAACGAGCAGTACTTC,CASNQRGFNEQYF
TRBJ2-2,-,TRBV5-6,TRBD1,TGTGCCAGCAGCTGGGGACAGCGAGAAACCGGGGAGCTGTTTTTT,CASSWGQRETGELFF
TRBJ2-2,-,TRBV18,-,TGTGCCAGCTCACCAGGGGCAGGGGACACCGGGGAGCTGTTTTTT,CASSPGAGDTGELFF
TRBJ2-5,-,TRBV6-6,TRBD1,TGTGCCAGCACCCCACCCCCGGGACAGGGGGCAGAGACCCAGTACTTC,CASTPPPGQGAETQYF